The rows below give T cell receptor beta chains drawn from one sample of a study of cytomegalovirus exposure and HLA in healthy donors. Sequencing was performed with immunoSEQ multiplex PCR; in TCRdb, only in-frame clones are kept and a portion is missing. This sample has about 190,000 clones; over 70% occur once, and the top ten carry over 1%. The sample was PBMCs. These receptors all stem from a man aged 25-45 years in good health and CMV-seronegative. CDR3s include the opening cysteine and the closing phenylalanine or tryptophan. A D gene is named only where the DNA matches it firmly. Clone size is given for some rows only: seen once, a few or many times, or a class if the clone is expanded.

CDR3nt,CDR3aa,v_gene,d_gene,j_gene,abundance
TGCGCCAGCAGCACAACAGGGGTTGACACCGGGGAGCTGTTTTTT,CASSTTGVDTGELFF,TRBV5-1,TRBD1,TRBJ2-2,-
TGTGCCAGCAGCGAAGGGACAGTTGGCTACACCTTC,CASSEGTVGYTF,TRBV5-4,TRBD1,TRBJ1-2,-
TGTGCCAGCAGCCAAGAAGCCGGGACAGGGACCAATGAGCAGTTCTTC,CASSQEAGTGTNEQFF,TRBV14,TRBD1,TRBJ2-1,-
TGTGCCAGCAGACCGGGGGGCACTGGAAACACCATATATTTT,CASRPGGTGNTIYF,TRBV7-2,-,TRBJ1-3,-
TGCGCCAGCAGCCTGGGGCAGGGGCGAGTTGGCTACACCTTC,CASSLGQGRVGYTF,TRBV4-3,-,TRBJ1-2,-
TGCAGCGTAGCGACAGGGAGCTATGGCTACACCTTC,CSVATGSYGYTF,TRBV29-1,TRBD1,TRBJ1-2,-
TGTGCCAGCAGTCCAGGGGTCGAGCAGTACTTC,CASSPGVEQYF,TRBV6-1,-,TRBJ2-7,-
TGTGCCAGCAGCTTGGGACAGGGTCTCTCTAAAGCCTACGAGCAGTACTTC,CASSLGQGLSKAYEQYF,TRBV11-3,TRBD1,TRBJ2-7,-
TGTGCCAGTAGTCCCGCCGGACAGGGTCGATTCTACGAGCAGTACTTC,CASSPAGQGRFYEQYF,TRBV19,TRBD1,TRBJ2-7,-
TGTGCCAGCAGTAGACAGGCTTATAAGGACTATGGCTACACCTTC,CASSRQAYKDYGYTF,TRBV6-5,-,TRBJ1-2,-
TGTGCCAGCAGTGACTCCAGGGGCGGCACAGATACGCAGTATTTT,CASSDSRGGTDTQYF,TRBV6-4,-,TRBJ2-3,few
TGTGCCAGCAGTAGACAGGGGTATAATTCACCCCTCCACTTT,CASSRQGYNSPLHF,TRBV6-5,TRBD1,TRBJ1-6,-
TGTGCCAGCAGCTTACCCGCGGGACAGACGGTCTCCTACGAGCAGTACTTC,CASSLPAGQTVSYEQYF,TRBV11-2,-,TRBJ2-7,-
TGCAGCGGTCAAGCAGCCGGGTCCTACGAGCAGTACTTC,CSGQAAGSYEQYF,TRBV29-1,-,TRBJ2-7,once
TGCAGCGTTCTCCGGGAGGGCCCGGTCGAGCAGTACTTC,CSVLREGPVEQYF,TRBV29-1,TRBD2,TRBJ2-7,-